A selection of T cell receptor beta chains follows, all from one sample in a study of shared clonotypes between healthy human individuals. Using immunoSEQ multiplex PCR, the repertoire was profiled, and TCRdb retains in-frame clones only, with some absent. The data show 2 million or so clones, approximately 94% seen once. The sequenced sample consisted of naive CD8+ T cells sorted from blood. These receptors all stem from a man younger than 35 in good health. CDR3s include the opening cysteine and the closing phenylalanine or tryptophan. A D gene is named only where the DNA matches it firmly. Rows may omit the clone size; those that give it use once, few, many or a size class.

abundance | j_gene | d_gene | v_gene | CDR3nt | CDR3aa
NA | TRBJ2-7 | TRBD2 | TRBV11-3 | TGTGCCATCCAGGCTAGTGGCGGACCGGCGGGGGTGGTTTACGAGCAGTACTTC | CAIQASGGPAGVVYEQYF
once | TRBJ2-1 | NA | TRBV2 | TGTGCCAGCACCAAAACAGGGAATGAGCAGTTCTTC | CASTKTGNEQFF
NA | TRBJ2-7 | NA | TRBV2 | TGTGCCAGCAGTGACCCGGTCGATTTTGGGTCCTACGAGCAGTACTTC | CASSDPVDFGSYEQYF
NA | TRBJ2-1 | TRBD2 | TRBV2 | TGTGCCAGGACTAGCGAGAAGGTGATCAATGAGCAGTTCTTC | CARTSEKVINEQFF
NA | TRBJ1-2 | NA | TRBV5-4 | TGTGCCAGCAGCGGTTCGGCAAATACTAACTATGGCTACACCTTC | CASSGSANTNYGYTF
NA | TRBJ2-6 | NA | TRBV9 | TGTGCCAGCAGCGTAACCGGAGCTGGGGCCAACGTCCTGACTTTC | CASSVTGAGANVLTF
NA | TRBJ2-7 | NA | TRBV9 | TGTGCCAGCAGCGCGGGACCCGCCTCCTACGAGCAGTACTTC | CASSAGPASYEQYF
NA | TRBJ1-3 | NA | TRBV29-1 | TGCAGCGTTGATGACGGACAGTCTGGAAACACCATATATTTT | CSVDDGQSGNTIYF
NA | TRBJ2-7 | TRBD1 | TRBV7-8 | TGTGCCAGCAGCAACCCGCTGGGACAGGGGGACCACGAGCAGTACTTC | CASSNPLGQGDHEQYF
NA | TRBJ1-2 | TRBD1 | TRBV7-9 | TGTGCCAGCAGCGGGGGACAGGACCTCTATGGCTACACCTTC | CASSGGQDLYGYTF
NA | TRBJ1-4 | NA | TRBV28 | TGTGCCAGCAGTTTATTCGGAGAGGCAACTAATGAAAAACTGTTTTTT | CASSLFGEATNEKLFF
NA | TRBJ2-3 | TRBD2 | TRBV2 | TGTGCCAGCAGTGACCTAGCGGGAGGACCAGATACGCAGTATTTT | CASSDLAGGPDTQYF
NA | TRBJ1-1 | NA | TRBV11-2 | TGTGCCAGCAGCCTGGCAGGGGTCTACGAAGCTTTCTTT | CASSLAGVYEAFF
NA | TRBJ2-7 | NA | TRBV6-6 | TGTGCCAGCAGTCCCCACGGCGATGCGTCCTACGAGCAGTACTTC | CASSPHGDASYEQYF
NA | TRBJ2-3 | NA | TRBV2 | TGTGCCAGCAGCTCGGGCCCTTACACAGATACGCAGTATTTT | CASSSGPYTDTQYF
NA | TRBJ2-2 | TRBD2 | TRBV5-6 | TGTGCCAGCAGCTCGGGACTACAGAACACCGGGGAGCTGTTTTTT | CASSSGLQNTGELFF
NA | TRBJ2-7 | NA | TRBV2 | TGTGCCAGCAGGATTTCCTTGGAGCAGTACTTC | CASRISLEQYF
NA | TRBJ1-1 | NA | TRBV28 | TGTGCCAGCAGTTTTAGAGTCACTGAAGCTTTCTTT | CASSFRVTEAFF
NA | TRBJ2-2 | TRBD1 | TRBV11-2 | TGTGCCAGCAGCCCAGGGACAGTGACCACCGGGGAGCTGTTTTTT | CASSPGTVTTGELFF
NA | TRBJ2-3 | NA | TRBV11-1 | TGTGCCAGCAGCCAAGGAGATACGCAGTATTTT | CASSQGDTQYF
NA | TRBJ2-7 | NA | TRBV27 | TGTGCCAGCAGGGATCTTGGGACCGCCTCCTACGAGCAGTACTTC | CASRDLGTASYEQYF
NA | TRBJ1-2 | NA | TRBV5-4 | TGTGCCAGCAGGTATACAGAGATGAACTATGGCTACACCTTC | CASRYTEMNYGYTF
NA | TRBJ2-7 | NA | TRBV2 | TGTGCCAGCAAAACCGCTCGGGACTGGTCCTACGAGCAGTACTTC | CASKTARDWSYEQYF
NA | TRBJ2-5 | NA | TRBV7-7 | TGTGCTAGCAGCTTAAACCAACAGGAGACCCAGTACTTC | CASSLNQQETQYF
NA | TRBJ2-7 | TRBD2 | TRBV6-5 | TGTGCCAGCAGTTACTCGTTAGCGGGGGACCACTACGAGCAGTACTTC | CASSYSLAGDHYEQYF
NA | TRBJ1-4 | NA | TRBV7-2 | TGTGCCAGCAGCCGAGGTCTAGCAACTAATGAAAAACTGTTTTTT | CASSRGLATNEKLFF
NA | TRBJ1-1 | TRBD1 | TRBV2 | TGTGCCAGCAGTGAAGATCCAGGGGGAATCAATGAAGCTTTCTTT | CASSEDPGGINEAFF
NA | TRBJ2-7 | TRBD1 | TRBV18 | TGTGCCAGCTCCTTTCCGGGACAGGGAGACGAGCAGTACTTC | CASSFPGQGDEQYF
NA | TRBJ1-2 | TRBD1 | TRBV14 | TGTGCCAGCAGCCAAGATTCCGGGACAGCCTATGGCTACACCTTC | CASSQDSGTAYGYTF
NA | TRBJ2-7 | TRBD2 | TRBV5-4 | TGTGCCAGCAGCTTGAGGGAGGGAGGAACTTACGAGCAGTACTTC | CASSLREGGTYEQYF
NA | TRBJ2-7 | NA | TRBV19 | TGTGCCAGTAGTACGGGACCGAGCTACGAGCAGTACTTC | CASSTGPSYEQYF
NA | TRBJ2-7 | NA | TRBV27 | TGTGCCAGCAGTTTAGCGGGGGCTACCTACGAGCAGTACTTC | CASSLAGATYEQYF
NA | TRBJ2-2 | NA | TRBV10-1 | TGCGCCAGCAGTGAGTCAACAGGCACCGGGGAGCTGTTTTTT | CASSESTGTGELFF
NA | TRBJ2-7 | TRBD2 | TRBV5-1 | TGCGCCAGCAGCTTTCTAGCGGGATCCTACGAGCAGTACTTC | CASSFLAGSYEQYF
once | TRBJ1-2 | TRBD1 | TRBV28 | TGTGCCAGCAGGGGGGACAGGGGGCCCAGCGGCTACACCTTC | CASRGDRGPSGYTF
NA | TRBJ1-2 | TRBD1 | TRBV13 | TGTGCCAGCAGCTACGACAGGGGGCATGGCTACACCTTC | CASSYDRGHGYTF
NA | TRBJ1-6 | NA | TRBV6-5 | TGTGCCAGCAGTTCCGGTCGGAGCGGCTATAATTCACCCCTCCACTTT | CASSSGRSGYNSPLHF
NA | TRBJ2-7 | TRBD1 | TRBV2 | TGTGCCAGCAGCCTCGGACAGGTTTACGAGCAGTACTTC | CASSLGQVYEQYF
NA | TRBJ2-4 | NA | TRBV4-1 | TGCGCCAGCAGCCAAGCTTTAAACGGTATAGCCAAAAACATTCAGTACTTC | CASSQALNGIAKNIQYF
NA | TRBJ1-5 | NA | TRBV19 | TGTGCCAGTGGGTCGGCGCCCCAGCATTTT | CASGSAPQHF